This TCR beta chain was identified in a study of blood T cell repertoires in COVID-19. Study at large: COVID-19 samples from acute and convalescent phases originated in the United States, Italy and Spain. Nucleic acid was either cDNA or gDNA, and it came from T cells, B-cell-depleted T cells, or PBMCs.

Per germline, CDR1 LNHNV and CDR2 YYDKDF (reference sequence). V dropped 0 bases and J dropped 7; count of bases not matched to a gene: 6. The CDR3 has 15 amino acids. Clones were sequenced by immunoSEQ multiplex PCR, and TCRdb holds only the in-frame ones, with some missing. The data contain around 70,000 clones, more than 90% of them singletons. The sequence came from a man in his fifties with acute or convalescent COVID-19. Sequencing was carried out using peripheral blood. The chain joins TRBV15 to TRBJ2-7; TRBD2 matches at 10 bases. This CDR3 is CATSREAGGLREQYF. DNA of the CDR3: TGTGCCACCAGCAGAGAAGCGGGAGGGCTTAGGGAGCAGTACTTC.